The rows below give T cell receptor beta chains drawn from one sample of a study of cytomegalovirus exposure and HLA in healthy donors. The table came from immunoSEQ multiplex PCR; TCRdb's copy has only in-frame clones and leaves some out. The data show about 57,000 clones, approximately 88% seen once. Sequencing used PBMCs. The receptors shown here come from a woman under 30 in good health and CMV-seronegative. Each CDR3 is given with its conserved first and last residue. The D gene is left open where the match is weak. Expanded clones get a size class; other rows say once, few or many, or leave the size out.

v_gene: TRBV6-5
d_gene: TRBD1
j_gene: TRBJ1-2
abundance: once
CDR3aa: CASSPGTGVYGYTF
CDR3nt: TGTGCCAGCAGTCCCGGGACAGGGGTATATGGCTACACCTTC

v_gene: TRBV7-2
d_gene: TRBD1
j_gene: TRBJ1-2
abundance: -
CDR3aa: CASSLGTGGHGYTF
CDR3nt: TGTGCCAGCAGCTTAGGAACAGGGGGCCATGGCTACACCTTC

v_gene: TRBV5-1
d_gene: TRBD1
j_gene: TRBJ2-5
abundance: -
CDR3aa: CASSSLNRGQETQYF
CDR3nt: TGCGCCAGCAGCTCCCTAAACAGGGGGCAGGAGACCCAGTACTTC

v_gene: TRBV6-5
d_gene: -
j_gene: TRBJ1-1
abundance: -
CDR3aa: CASSYSGQYNTEAFF
CDR3nt: TGTGCCAGCAGTTACTCCGGACAGTATAACACTGAAGCTTTCTTT

v_gene: TRBV2
d_gene: TRBD1
j_gene: TRBJ1-2
abundance: -
CDR3aa: CASSEATGVSGYTF
CDR3nt: TGTGCCAGCAGTGAAGCGACAGGGGTCAGTGGCTACACCTTC

v_gene: TRBV6-5
d_gene: -
j_gene: TRBJ1-1
abundance: -
CDR3aa: CASSFKGLIDTEAFF
CDR3nt: TGTGCCAGCAGTTTCAAAGGACTTATCGACACTGAAGCTTTCTTT

v_gene: TRBV10-3
d_gene: -
j_gene: TRBJ1-3
abundance: once
CDR3aa: CAISEVDSPGNTIYF
CDR3nt: TGTGCCATCAGTGAAGTTGACTCCCCTGGAAACACCATATATTTT

v_gene: TRBV2
d_gene: TRBD2
j_gene: TRBJ2-3
abundance: once
CDR3aa: CASTTGLVGGSTDTQYF
CDR3nt: TGTGCCAGCACCACCGGGTTGGTGGGGGGGAGCACAGATACGCAGTATTTT

v_gene: TRBV5-6
d_gene: TRBD2
j_gene: TRBJ2-7
abundance: -
CDR3aa: CASSLSGHRISGRVDEQYF
CDR3nt: TGTGCCAGCAGCTTGTCAGGCCATAGGATCAGCGGGAGGGTCGACGAGCAGTACTTC

v_gene: TRBV15
d_gene: -
j_gene: TRBJ1-4
abundance: -
CDR3aa: CATSRDGSAGATNEKLFF
CDR3nt: TGTGCCACCAGCAGAGATGGTTCGGCAGGGGCAACTAATGAAAAACTGTTTTTT

v_gene: TRBV5-4
d_gene: -
j_gene: TRBJ1-3
abundance: -
CDR3aa: CASRTPGLDTIYF
CDR3nt: TGTGCCAGCAGGACGCCGGGACTGGACACCATATATTTT

v_gene: TRBV4-2
d_gene: -
j_gene: TRBJ2-3
abundance: once
CDR3aa: CASSQDRGTDTQYF
CDR3nt: TGTGCCAGCAGCCAAGACAGGGGCACAGATACGCAGTATTTT

v_gene: TRBV5-4
d_gene: TRBD2
j_gene: TRBJ2-3
abundance: -
CDR3aa: CASSQRLAGYTDTQYF
CDR3nt: TGTGCCAGCAGCCAAAGACTAGCGGGGTACACAGATACGCAGTATTTT

v_gene: TRBV4-1
d_gene: TRBD2
j_gene: TRBJ2-3
abundance: -
CDR3aa: CASSQIAGITDTQYF
CDR3nt: TGCGCCAGCAGCCAAATAGCGGGAATAACAGATACGCAGTATTTT

v_gene: TRBV6-1
d_gene: -
j_gene: TRBJ2-7
abundance: -
CDR3aa: CASSEPPGEQYF
CDR3nt: TGTGCCAGCAGTGAGCCTCCCGGCGAGCAGTACTTC

v_gene: TRBV11-2
d_gene: TRBD1
j_gene: TRBJ1-3
abundance: few
CDR3aa: CASSLVGGRSGNTIYF
CDR3nt: TGTGCCAGCAGCTTAGTAGGGGGCCGCTCTGGAAACACCATATATTTT

v_gene: TRBV10-3
d_gene: -
j_gene: TRBJ1-1
abundance: -
CDR3aa: CAISRRAGDTEAFF
CDR3nt: TGTGCCATCAGCAGGAGGGCGGGGGACACTGAAGCTTTCTTT

v_gene: TRBV28
d_gene: -
j_gene: TRBJ2-7
abundance: -
CDR3aa: CASSSTRRARLSSYEQYF
CDR3nt: TGTGCCAGCAGTTCCACCCGGAGAGCTAGGCTTAGCTCCTACGAGCAGTACTTC

v_gene: TRBV11-1
d_gene: -
j_gene: TRBJ1-1
abundance: -
CDR3aa: CASSLMGALETEAFF
CDR3nt: TGTGCCAGCAGCTTAATGGGGGCGCTTGAGACTGAAGCTTTCTTT

v_gene: TRBV15
d_gene: TRBD2
j_gene: TRBJ2-1
abundance: once
CDR3aa: CATSREPAGGNYNEQFF
CDR3nt: TGTGCCACCAGCAGAGAGCCGGCGGGAGGGAACTACAATGAGCAGTTCTTC

v_gene: TRBV18
d_gene: TRBD1
j_gene: TRBJ2-7
abundance: -
CDR3aa: CASSPSVGQGPYEQYF
CDR3nt: TGTGCCAGCTCACCGTCGGTTGGACAGGGGCCCTACGAGCAGTACTTC

v_gene: TRBV6-5
d_gene: -
j_gene: TRBJ1-4
abundance: -
CDR3aa: CASSPGQLRGKLFF
CDR3nt: TGTGCCAGCAGCCCGGGCCAACTAAGGGGAAAACTGTTTTTT

v_gene: TRBV6-6
d_gene: -
j_gene: TRBJ2-1
abundance: -
CDR3aa: CASSYAVAEGKFF
CDR3nt: TGTGCCAGCAGTTACGCTGTCGCGGAGGGAAAGTTCTTC

v_gene: TRBV25-1
d_gene: TRBD1
j_gene: TRBJ1-4
abundance: -
CDR3aa: CASSEPGQGLNEKLFF
CDR3nt: TGTGCCAGCAGTGAACCAGGACAGGGGCTTAATGAAAAACTGTTTTTT

v_gene: TRBV28
d_gene: -
j_gene: TRBJ1-2
abundance: few
CDR3aa: CASTGGDGYTF
CDR3nt: TGTGCCAGCACCGGGGGGGATGGCTACACCTTC

v_gene: TRBV7-2
d_gene: -
j_gene: TRBJ1-2
abundance: -
CDR3aa: CASSRGGESYGYTF
CDR3nt: TGTGCCAGCAGCCGTGGTGGGGAGTCATATGGCTACACCTTC

v_gene: TRBV7-8
d_gene: TRBD2
j_gene: TRBJ2-7
abundance: -
CDR3aa: CASSGPFWRESYEQYF
CDR3nt: TGTGCCAGCAGCGGACCTTTCTGGCGGGAGTCCTACGAGCAGTACTTC

v_gene: TRBV18
d_gene: TRBD1
j_gene: TRBJ2-2
abundance: once
CDR3aa: CASSPLPGQGDTGELFF
CDR3nt: TGTGCCAGCTCACCCCTACCGGGACAGGGGGACACCGGGGAGCTGTTTTTT

v_gene: TRBV15
d_gene: -
j_gene: TRBJ2-6
abundance: -
CDR3aa: CATSREFAGANVLTF
CDR3nt: TGTGCCACCAGCAGAGAGTTCGCTGGGGCCAACGTCCTGACTTTC

v_gene: TRBV28
d_gene: TRBD1
j_gene: TRBJ1-2
abundance: -
CDR3aa: CASQGANYGYTF
CDR3nt: TGTGCCAGCCAGGGGGCTAACTATGGCTACACCTTC

v_gene: TRBV21-1
d_gene: -
j_gene: TRBJ1-3
abundance: -
CDR3aa: CASVDRAGNTIYF
CDR3nt: TGTGCCAGCGTCGACAGGGCTGGAAACACCATATATTTT

v_gene: TRBV11-2
d_gene: TRBD1
j_gene: TRBJ2-1
abundance: -
CDR3aa: CASSVRQGTNNEQFF
CDR3nt: TGTGCCAGCAGCGTAAGACAGGGTACGAACAATGAGCAGTTCTTC

v_gene: TRBV5-6
d_gene: TRBD1
j_gene: TRBJ1-4
abundance: -
CDR3aa: CASSEPGQGREKLFF
CDR3nt: TGTGCCAGCAGCGAACCGGGACAGGGAAGAGAAAAACTGTTTTTT

v_gene: TRBV7-2
d_gene: -
j_gene: TRBJ1-2
abundance: -
CDR3aa: CASSLVVGGSGGYTF
CDR3nt: TGTGCCAGCAGCTTAGTGGTGGGAGGTTCGGGGGGCTACACCTTC

v_gene: TRBV7-9
d_gene: TRBD1
j_gene: TRBJ1-4
abundance: -
CDR3aa: CASSAQQGKKLFF
CDR3nt: TGTGCCAGCAGCGCACAACAGGGGAAAAAACTGTTTTTT

v_gene: TRBV28
d_gene: -
j_gene: TRBJ1-5
abundance: few
CDR3aa: CASSLSFNQPQHF
CDR3nt: TGTGCCAGCAGTTTATCGTTCAATCAGCCCCAGCATTTT

v_gene: TRBV7-9
d_gene: -
j_gene: TRBJ1-5
abundance: -
CDR3aa: CASSFTGQQPQHF
CDR3nt: TGTGCCAGCAGCTTTACAGGGCAACAGCCCCAGCATTTT

v_gene: TRBV6-5
d_gene: TRBD2
j_gene: TRBJ2-3
abundance: once
CDR3aa: CASTRGTSARYTQYF
CDR3nt: TGTGCCAGCACCAGGGGGACTAGCGCACGATATACGCAGTATTTT

v_gene: TRBV28
d_gene: -
j_gene: TRBJ2-5
abundance: -
CDR3aa: CASSFYGGGLHIYQETQYF
CDR3nt: TGTGCCAGCAGTTTTTACGGCGGGGGCCTACACATCTACCAAGAGACCCAGTACTTC

v_gene: TRBV18
d_gene: TRBD1
j_gene: TRBJ2-5
abundance: -
CDR3aa: CASSPRRDREGETQYF
CDR3nt: TGTGCCAGCTCACCAAGACGGGACAGGGAGGGAGAGACCCAGTACTTC

v_gene: TRBV25-1
d_gene: -
j_gene: TRBJ1-1
abundance: -
CDR3aa: CASSDPSGAGVSFF
CDR3nt: TGTGCCAGCAGTGACCCCTCAGGGGCTGGAGTCTCTTTCTTT

v_gene: TRBV5-1
d_gene: -
j_gene: TRBJ2-5
abundance: -
CDR3aa: CASSLAVETQYF
CDR3nt: TGCGCCAGCAGCTTGGCCGTGGAGACCCAGTACTTC

v_gene: TRBV29-1
d_gene: TRBD2
j_gene: TRBJ2-7
abundance: -
CDR3aa: CSVEGEGRSYEQYF
CDR3nt: TGCAGCGTTGAAGGGGAGGGGCGCTCCTACGAGCAGTACTTC

v_gene: TRBV28
d_gene: TRBD1
j_gene: TRBJ2-7
abundance: few
CDR3aa: CASRHLRQGAREQYF
CDR3nt: TGTGCCAGCAGACACCTACGACAGGGGGCGAGAGAGCAGTACTTC

v_gene: TRBV10-3
d_gene: -
j_gene: TRBJ2-3
abundance: -
CDR3aa: CAISEPTGGTDTQYF
CDR3nt: TGTGCCATCAGTGAGCCAACCGGGGGCACAGATACGCAGTATTTT

v_gene: TRBV14
d_gene: -
j_gene: TRBJ2-1
abundance: -
CDR3aa: CASSQERGPYNEQFF
CDR3nt: TGTGCCAGCAGCCAAGAGCGGGGACCGTACAATGAGCAGTTCTTC

v_gene: TRBV18
d_gene: -
j_gene: TRBJ1-5
abundance: -
CDR3aa: CASSGATYNNQPQHF
CDR3nt: TGTGCCAGCTCAGGGGCGACTTACAACAATCAGCCCCAGCATTTT

v_gene: TRBV7-9
d_gene: -
j_gene: TRBJ2-5
abundance: -
CDR3aa: CASSLGSGPQETQYF
CDR3nt: TGTGCCAGCAGCTTAGGTAGCGGTCCCCAAGAGACCCAGTACTTC